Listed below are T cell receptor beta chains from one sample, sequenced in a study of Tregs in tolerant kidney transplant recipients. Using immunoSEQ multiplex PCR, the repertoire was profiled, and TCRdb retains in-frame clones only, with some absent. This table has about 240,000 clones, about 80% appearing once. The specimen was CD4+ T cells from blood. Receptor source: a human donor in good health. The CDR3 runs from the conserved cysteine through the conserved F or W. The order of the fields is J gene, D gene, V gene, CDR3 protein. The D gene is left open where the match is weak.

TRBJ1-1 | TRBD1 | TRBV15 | CATSRVWTGSLNTEAFF
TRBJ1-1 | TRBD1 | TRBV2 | CASSARGGWTEAFF
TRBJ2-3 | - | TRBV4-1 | CASSQEGRTYTDTQYF
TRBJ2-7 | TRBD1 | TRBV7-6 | CASSLSWGRDREMYEQYF
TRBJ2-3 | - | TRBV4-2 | CASSQADTQYF
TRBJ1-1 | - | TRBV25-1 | CASSRNIGGDTEAFF
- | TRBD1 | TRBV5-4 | CASSLTSDRVYEQYF
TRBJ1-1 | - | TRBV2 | CASSSDRYTEAFF
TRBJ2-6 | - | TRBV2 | CASSDKSGHSGANVLTF
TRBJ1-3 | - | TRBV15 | CATSRDFFASGNTIYF
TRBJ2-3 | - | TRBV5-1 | CASSLADTQYF
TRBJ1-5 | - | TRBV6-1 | CASSEQPTGNQPQHF
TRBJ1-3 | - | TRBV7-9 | CALQGFSGNTIYF
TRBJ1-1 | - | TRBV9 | CASSVTGNTEAFF
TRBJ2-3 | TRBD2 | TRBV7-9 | CASSLTSGRTTDTQYF
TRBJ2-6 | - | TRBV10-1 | CASSESENSGANVLTF
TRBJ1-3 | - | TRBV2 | CASSDMGFGNTIYF
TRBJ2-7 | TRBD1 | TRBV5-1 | CASSLVWLGTGASYEQYF
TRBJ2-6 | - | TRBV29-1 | CSVERSGANVLTF
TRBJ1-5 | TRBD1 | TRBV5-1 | CASSWDRDRPQHF
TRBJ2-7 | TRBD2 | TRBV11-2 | CASSLRLAGYEQYF
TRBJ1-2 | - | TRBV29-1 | CSVEDRTGAYGYTF
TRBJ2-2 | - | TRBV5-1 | CASSLTVSNTGELFF
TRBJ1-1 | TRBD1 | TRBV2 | CASSNGQGAEAFF
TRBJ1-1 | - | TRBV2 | CASRESGTEAFF
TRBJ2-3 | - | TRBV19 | CASSPGHTDTQYF
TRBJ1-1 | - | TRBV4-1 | CASSQVRAGVMNTEAFF
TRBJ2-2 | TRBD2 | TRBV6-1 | CASSGPREGRTGELFF
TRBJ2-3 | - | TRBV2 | CASSRTQTSTDTQYF
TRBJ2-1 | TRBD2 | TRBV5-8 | CASSFFSGRSRPYNEQFF
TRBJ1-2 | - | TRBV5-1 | CASSLGGNYGYTF
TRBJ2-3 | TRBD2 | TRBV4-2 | CASSPGGSGGSTDTQYF
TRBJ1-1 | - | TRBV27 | CASSGGWVQSVNTEAFF
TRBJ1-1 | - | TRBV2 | CASSGEIEAFF
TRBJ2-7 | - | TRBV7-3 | CASSLRSGGGLGEQYF
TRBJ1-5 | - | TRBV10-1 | CASSPAINQPQHF
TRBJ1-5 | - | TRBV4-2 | CASSQDVWAQPQHF
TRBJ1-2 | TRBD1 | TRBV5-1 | CASNPDRVNYGYTF
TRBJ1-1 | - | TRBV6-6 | CASINEGVNTEAFF
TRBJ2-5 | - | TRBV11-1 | CASSVGELGGETQYF
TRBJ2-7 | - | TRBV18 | CASSSALVYEQYF
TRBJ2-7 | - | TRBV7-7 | CASSPGQVNSEQYF
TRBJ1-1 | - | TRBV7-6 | CASSLEPTSTEAFF
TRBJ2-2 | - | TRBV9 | CASSLRRMNTGEPFF
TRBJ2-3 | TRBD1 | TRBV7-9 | CASSLGGTGTDTQYF
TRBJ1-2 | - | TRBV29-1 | CSVVQGGYGYTF
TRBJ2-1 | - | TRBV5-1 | CASSATGLSYNEQFF